A selection of T cell receptor beta chains follows, all from one sample in a study of blood T cell repertoires in COVID-19. Clones were read by immunoSEQ multiplex PCR, and TCRdb kept only the in-frame ones, dropping some. The sample lists about 14,000 clones, around 90% seen once, with about 5% in the top ten. The specimen sequenced was peripheral blood. The source is a human donor in a cohort sampled during active COVID-19. Each CDR3 is given with its conserved first and last residue. Each record gives: J gene, V gene, D gene, clone size, CDR3 DNA, CDR3 protein. D genes are given only for firm matches. Where a row states a size, it is once, few, many or the class of an expanded clone; other rows omit it.

TRBJ1-5 TRBV7-2 . . TGTGCCAGCAGCTTAAACAGAAACAATCAGCCCCAGCATTTT CASSLNRNNQPQHF
TRBJ1-6 TRBV7-6 . . TGTGCCAGCAGCTTAGTACCGGGATCGTTGGATAATTCACCCCTCCACTTT CASSLVPGSLDNSPLHF
TRBJ2-7 TRBV6-5 . . TGTGCCAGCAGAGACAGCAGCTACGAGCAGTACTTC CASRDSSYEQYF
TRBJ2-7 TRBV6-2/TRBV6-3 TRBD1 . TGTGCCAGCAGTCCGGGACAGTACCTTGGGTACGAGCAGTACTTC CASSPGQYLGYEQYF
TRBJ2-1 TRBV5-1 TRBD1 . TGCGCCAGCAGCTTGGGGACAGGTTCCTACAATGAGCAGTTCTTC CASSLGTGSYNEQFF
TRBJ1-2 TRBV6-2/TRBV6-3 . . TGTGCCAGCAACCCTACCCCCTTATCGGGACTCACGTTCTATGGCTACACCTTC CASNPTPLSGLTFYGYTF
TRBJ2-5 TRBV5-6 TRBD2 . TGTGCCAGCAGCTTCGGGAGCCGGGGGGAGGGAGAGACCCAGTACTTC CASSFGSRGEGETQYF
TRBJ2-5 TRBV18 TRBD2 . TGTGCCAGCTCATCCACTAGCGGGGGCCTCCAAGAGACCCAGTACTTC CASSSTSGGLQETQYF
TRBJ1-5 TRBV7-5 . . TGTGCCAGAAGCTTCCACGGGACAGGGTGTCAGCCCCAGCATTTT CARSFHGTGCQPQHF
TRBJ1-1 TRBV11-3 TRBD1 . TGTGCCAGCAGCTGGGACAGGGACACTGAAGCTTTCTTT CASSWDRDTEAFF
TRBJ2-3 TRBV5-4 TRBD2 . TGTGCCAGCAGCTTGAGAGCGGGAGATCCCACAGATACGCAGTATTTT CASSLRAGDPTDTQYF
TRBJ2-1 TRBV6-5 . . TGTGCCAGCAGTCCGAGGGGGGGGTCCTACAATGAGCAGTTCTTC CASSPRGGSYNEQFF
TRBJ2-1 TRBV2 . . TGTGCCAGCAGCGGAGGGCGATATGAGCAGTTCTTC CASSGGRYEQFF
TRBJ2-1 TRBV6-5 TRBD1 few TGTGCCAGCAGTTACAACAGGGGCAGCGATGAGCAGTTCTTC CASSYNRGSDEQFF